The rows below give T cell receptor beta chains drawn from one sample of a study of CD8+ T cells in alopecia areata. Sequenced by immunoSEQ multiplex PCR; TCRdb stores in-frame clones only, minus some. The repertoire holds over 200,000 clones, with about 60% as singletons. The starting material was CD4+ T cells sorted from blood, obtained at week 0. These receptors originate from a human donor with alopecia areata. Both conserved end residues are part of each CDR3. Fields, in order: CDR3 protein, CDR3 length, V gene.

CDR3aa: CAWSAQTGSQPQHF
len: 14
v_gene: TRBV30

CDR3aa: CASTTYYEQYF
len: 11
v_gene: TRBV6-1

CDR3aa: CASSPMTGANVLTF
len: 14
v_gene: TRBV7-9

CDR3aa: CASSLGAGVSYNEQFF
len: 16
v_gene: TRBV5-4

CDR3aa: CASRSFGRGEQFF
len: 13
v_gene: TRBV2

CDR3aa: CASRRTGGEHNEQFF
len: 15
v_gene: TRBV5-6

CDR3aa: CAWTLNTGELFF
len: 12
v_gene: TRBV30

CDR3aa: CAWSVKDNQPQHF
len: 13
v_gene: TRBV30

CDR3aa: CASSRDRANSPLHF
len: 14
v_gene: TRBV2

CDR3aa: CSVGGLSGANVLTF
len: 14
v_gene: TRBV29-1

CDR3aa: CASQYYNNSPLHF
len: 13
v_gene: TRBV4-1

CDR3aa: CASSPGLRGPNEQFF
len: 15
v_gene: TRBV5-6

CDR3aa: CASSSAGFGFNEQFF
len: 15
v_gene: TRBV7-9

CDR3aa: CASSRRQGIEFNEQFF
len: 16
v_gene: TRBV11-2

CDR3aa: CSVRSGFNQETQYF
len: 14
v_gene: TRBV29-1

CDR3aa: CASSDQGGSTDTQYF
len: 15
v_gene: TRBV27

CDR3aa: CAAGVRKTEAFF
len: 12
v_gene: TRBV9

CDR3aa: CASRPAGRGLNEQFF
len: 15
v_gene: TRBV6-5

CDR3aa: CASSVDTSETQYF
len: 13
v_gene: TRBV9